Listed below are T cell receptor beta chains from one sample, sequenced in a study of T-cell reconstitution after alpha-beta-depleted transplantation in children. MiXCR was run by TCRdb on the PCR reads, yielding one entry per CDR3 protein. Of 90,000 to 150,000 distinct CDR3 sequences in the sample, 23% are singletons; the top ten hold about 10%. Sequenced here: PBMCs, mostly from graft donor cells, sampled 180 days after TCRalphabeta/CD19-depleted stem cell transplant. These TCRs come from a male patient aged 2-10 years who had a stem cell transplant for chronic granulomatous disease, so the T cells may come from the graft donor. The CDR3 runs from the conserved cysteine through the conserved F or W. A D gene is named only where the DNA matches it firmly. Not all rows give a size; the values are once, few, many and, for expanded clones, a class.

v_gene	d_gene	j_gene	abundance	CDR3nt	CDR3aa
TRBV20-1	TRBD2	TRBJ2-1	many	TGCAGTGCTAGATCGGGACTAGCGGGTTCGGAGCAGTTCTTC	CSARSGLAGSEQFF
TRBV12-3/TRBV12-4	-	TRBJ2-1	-	TGTGCCAGCAGTTTCGGGGCCAGCACCGGTCTTGAGCAGTTCTTC	CASSFGASTGLEQFF
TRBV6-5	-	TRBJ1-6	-	TGTGCCAGCAGTTACTCGATAACAGTTAATTCACCCCTCCACTTT	CASSYSITVNSPLHF
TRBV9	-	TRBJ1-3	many	TGTGCCAGCAGCGCCGGGCCGAGCTCTGGAAACACCATATATTTT	CASSAGPSSGNTIYF
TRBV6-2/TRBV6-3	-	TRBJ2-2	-	TGTGCCAGCAGCTTTTGGGGGACGAACACCGGGGAGCTGTTTTTT	CASSFWGTNTGELFF
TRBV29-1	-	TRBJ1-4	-	TGCAGCGCCAGCGACAGGCAGGACGCAACTAATGAAAAACTGTTTTTT	CSASDRQDATNEKLFF
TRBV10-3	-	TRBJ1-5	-	TGTGCCATCAAAGGAGAACCAAGCAATCAGCCCCAGCATTTT	CAIKGEPSNQPQHF
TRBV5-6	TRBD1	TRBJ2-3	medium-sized	TGTGCCAGCAGCTTGGTGGACAGGGGGCGCGATACGCAGTATTTT	CASSLVDRGRDTQYF
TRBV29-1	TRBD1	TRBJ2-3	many	TGCAGCGTTGCCCCCCGGACAGGGCGCGTTGTCACAGATACGCAGTATTTT	CSVAPRTGRVVTDTQYF
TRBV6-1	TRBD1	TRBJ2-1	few	TGTGCCAGCAGTACGACAGGGTGGCATGAGCAGTTCTTC	CASSTTGWHEQFF
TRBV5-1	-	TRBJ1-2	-	TGCGCCAGCAGCTTGGTAGGGCTGGATGGCTACACCTTC	CASSLVGLDGYTF
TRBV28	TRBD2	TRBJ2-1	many	TGTGCCAGCATCACGGGACTAGCGGGAATTAATGAGCAGTTCTTC	CASITGLAGINEQFF
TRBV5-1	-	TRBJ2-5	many	TGCGCCAGCAGAAGGGGGACGTACCAAGAGACCCAGTACTTC	CASRRGTYQETQYF
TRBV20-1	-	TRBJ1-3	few	TGCAGTGCTAGAGTCGGAGGGAAGCCTGGAAACACCATATATTTT	CSARVGGKPGNTIYF
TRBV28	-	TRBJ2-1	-	TGTGCCAGCAGGGAGAGCAGCCACAATGAGCAGTTCTTC	CASRESSHNEQFF
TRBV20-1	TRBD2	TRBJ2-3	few	TGCAGTGCTAGAGTAGGACTAGCGGGCACAGATACGCAGTATTTT	CSARVGLAGTDTQYF
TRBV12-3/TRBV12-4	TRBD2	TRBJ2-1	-	TGTGCCAGCAGTTTGACTAGCGGGCCCAGCTCCTACAATGAGCAGTTCTTC	CASSLTSGPSSYNEQFF
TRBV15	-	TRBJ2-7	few	TGTGCCACCAGCATCGGGGGGCTCCTAGAGTACGAGCAGTACTTC	CATSIGGLLEYEQYF
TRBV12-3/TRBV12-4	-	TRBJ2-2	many	TGTGCCAGCCGGGACTTGAACACCGGGGAGCTGTTTTTT	CASRDLNTGELFF
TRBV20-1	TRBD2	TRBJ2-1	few	TGCAGTGCTAGTCATCTAGCGGGGGGATGGCAGTTCTTC	CSASHLAGGWQFF
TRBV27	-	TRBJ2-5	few	TGTGCCAGCAGTGCACAGGGATCGGAGACCCAGTACTTC	CASSAQGSETQYF
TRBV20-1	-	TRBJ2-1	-	TGCAGTGCCCGCATGGTTACGCGGGTCCTCAATGAGCAGTTCTTC	CSARMVTRVLNEQFF
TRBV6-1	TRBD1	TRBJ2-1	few	TGTGCCAGCAGCAACGCCGGGACAGGGAACAATGAGCAGTTCTTC	CASSNAGTGNNEQFF
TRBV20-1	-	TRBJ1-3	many	TGCAGTGCTAGGGACCTAGTGGACACCATATATTTT	CSARDLVDTIYF
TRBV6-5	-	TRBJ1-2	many	TGTGCCAGCAGTTACTCGTGGCCCGTCTATGGCTACACCTTC	CASSYSWPVYGYTF
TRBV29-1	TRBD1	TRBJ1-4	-	TGCAGCGTTTTCGGGACAGGGCGTGAAAAACTGTTTTTT	CSVFGTGREKLFF
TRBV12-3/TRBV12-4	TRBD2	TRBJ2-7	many	TGTGCCAGCAGCAGCGGGGGCTACGAGCAGTACTTC	CASSSGGYEQYF
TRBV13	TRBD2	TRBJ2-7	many	TGTGCCAGCAGCTTATCATCGGGGGAATCAAGCGGGGTAGACTACGAGCAGTACTTC	CASSLSSGESSGVDYEQYF
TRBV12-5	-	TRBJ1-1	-	TGTGCTAGTGGGCCCAATTTGAACACTGAAGCTTTCTTT	CASGPNLNTEAFF
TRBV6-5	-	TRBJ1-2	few	TGTGCCAGCAGTTACTCGATAGGCAGGGGCTACTATGGCTACACCTTC	CASSYSIGRGYYGYTF
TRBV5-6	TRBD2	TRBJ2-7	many	TGTGCCAGCAGCTTTAGAGGGACTAGCGGGAGGTTCGAGCAGTACTTC	CASSFRGTSGRFEQYF
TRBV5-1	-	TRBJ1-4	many	TGCGCCAGCAGCGGATCCGGGACAATTAATGAAAAACTGTTTTTT	CASSGSGTINEKLFF
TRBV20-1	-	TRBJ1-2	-	TGCAGTGCCACTCGGGGGGCGCCGTATGGCTACACCTTC	CSATRGAPYGYTF
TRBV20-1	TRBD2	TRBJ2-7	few	TGCAGTGCTACCCCGACAGCGGGGGCCTCCTACGAGCAGTACTTC	CSATPTAGASYEQYF
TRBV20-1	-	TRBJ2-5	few	TGCAGTGCTGGGCAAAGCGGGACCCAGTACTTC	CSAGQSGTQYF
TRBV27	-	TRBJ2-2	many	TGTGCCAGCAGTTCAGGGAGGAATCTGGGCGGGGAGCTGTTTTTT	CASSSGRNLGGELFF
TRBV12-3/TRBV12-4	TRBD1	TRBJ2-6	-	TGTGCCAGCAGTCCGATAAGACAGGGCAGCTCTGGGGCCAACGTCCTGACTTTC	CASSPIRQGSSGANVLTF
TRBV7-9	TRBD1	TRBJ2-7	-	TGTGCCAGCAGGAGCGGGACAGGGGGAGAGCAGTACTTC	CASRSGTGGEQYF
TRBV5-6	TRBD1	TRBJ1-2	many	TGTGCCAGCAGCTTACCTACGACAGGGTATGGCTACACCTTC	CASSLPTTGYGYTF
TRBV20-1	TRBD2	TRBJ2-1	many	TGCAGTGCTAGTAAGAGCGGGATTATCTTCGAGCAGTTCTTC	CSASKSGIIFEQFF
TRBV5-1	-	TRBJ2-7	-	TGCGCCAGCAGCTTGCGCAGGGTCGACTACGAGCAGTACTTC	CASSLRRVDYEQYF
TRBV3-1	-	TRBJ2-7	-	TGTGCCAGCGGCCAGGGCTACGAGCAGTACTTC	CASGQGYEQYF
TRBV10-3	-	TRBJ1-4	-	TGTGCCATCAGTGAGTCGAACTGGGGTCCGGGTCTGTTTTTT	CAISESNWGPGLFF
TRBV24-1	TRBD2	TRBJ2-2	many	TGTGCCACCAGTGATTCCGTTATAGCGGGGAGTCCCGGGGAGCTGTTTTTT	CATSDSVIAGSPGELFF
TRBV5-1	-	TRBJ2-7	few	TGCGCCAGCAGCTTGGAACGGACTTACGAGCAGTACTTC	CASSLERTYEQYF
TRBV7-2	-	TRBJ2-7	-	TGTGCCAGCAGCTTATGGGGCGCTGAGCAGTACTTC	CASSLWGAEQYF
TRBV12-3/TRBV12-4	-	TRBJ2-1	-	TGTGCCAGCACTACGGGTCCCTCACCCTACAATGAGCAGTTCTTC	CASTTGPSPYNEQFF
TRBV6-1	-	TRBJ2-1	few	TGTGCCAGCAGTGAGCAAGGTCTGTGGAATGAGCAGTTCTTC	CASSEQGLWNEQFF
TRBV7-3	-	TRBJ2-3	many	TGTGCCAGCAGCCGCCAGGGGTTTAGCACAGATACGCAGTATTTT	CASSRQGFSTDTQYF
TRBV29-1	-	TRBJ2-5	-	TGCAGCGTCAAGAGGTCCGGGGAGACCCAGTACTTC	CSVKRSGETQYF
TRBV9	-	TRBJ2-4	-	TGTGCCAGCAGCGTAGCTGGGGTCGAAAACATTCAGTACTTC	CASSVAGVENIQYF
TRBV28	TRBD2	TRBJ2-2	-	TGTGCCAGCAGACTAGCGGGCCACGTGAACACCGGGGAGCTGTTTTTC	CASRLAGHVNTGELFF
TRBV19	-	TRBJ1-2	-	TGTGCCAGTACACTAGGGGACAATGGCTACACCTTC	CASTLGDNGYTF
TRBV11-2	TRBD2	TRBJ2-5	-	TGTGCCAGCAGCCCCGGACTAGCGGGAGACCTTCTCGGCATAGAGACCCAGTACTTC	CASSPGLAGDLLGIETQYF
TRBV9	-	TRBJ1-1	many	TGTGCCAGCAGCTACAGGGAAACCCACTCCACTGAAGCTTTCTTT	CASSYRETHSTEAFF